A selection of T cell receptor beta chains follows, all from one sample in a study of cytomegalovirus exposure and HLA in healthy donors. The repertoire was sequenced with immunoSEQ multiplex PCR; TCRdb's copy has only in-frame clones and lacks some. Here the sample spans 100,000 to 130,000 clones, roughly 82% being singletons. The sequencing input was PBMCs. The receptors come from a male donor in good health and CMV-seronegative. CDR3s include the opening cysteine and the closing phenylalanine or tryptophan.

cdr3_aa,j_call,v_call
CASSKGTSGRVSTDTQYF,TRBJ2-3,TRBV7-7
CASSGSSTQETQYF,TRBJ2-5,TRBV9
CASSFKRRGGLTDTQYF,TRBJ2-3,TRBV27
CATKPSGSFDEQYF,.,TRBV15
CASSRDRSTDTQYF,TRBJ2-3,TRBV2
CASSQVIRLAGLTDTQYF,TRBJ2-3,TRBV4-1
CASSPLTGDNQPQHF,TRBJ1-5,TRBV18
CASSYGQGHYNEQFF,TRBJ2-1,TRBV6-5
CASSRLPQETQYF,TRBJ2-5,TRBV10-2
CASSQDPSGNLGQFF,TRBJ2-1,TRBV4-2
CASSLSPYSYEQFF,TRBJ2-1,TRBV27
CASGLAGAYNEQFF,TRBJ2-1,TRBV12-5
CAWSRLTSGRGAYEQYF,TRBJ2-7,TRBV30
CASSYEGDGYEQYF,TRBJ2-7,TRBV6-5
CASSQVAGISRTNEQFF,TRBJ2-1,TRBV4-1
CASRARDRVYNEQFF,TRBJ2-1,TRBV19
CASSGQGLGTEAFF,TRBJ1-1,TRBV11-2
CASSLTVAGVPYNEQFF,TRBJ2-1,TRBV7-8
CASSDVYQETQYF,TRBJ2-5,TRBV2
CASSQEPSGAYEQYF,TRBJ2-7,TRBV14
CASSLSAVSGSGYTF,TRBJ1-2,TRBV27
CASSHTSEPSGNTEAFF,TRBJ1-1,TRBV7-9
CASSSSGREVDTQYF,TRBJ2-3,TRBV28
CASSLGEGETQYF,TRBJ2-5,TRBV7-2
CASHRGSSYNEQFF,TRBJ2-1,TRBV19
CASSLLASNYGYTF,TRBJ1-2,TRBV11-2
CASSLGLAGKGTQYF,TRBJ2-5,TRBV7-9
CASSLDEDYEQYF,.,TRBV4-2
CASSDKRVGDTQYF,TRBJ2-3,TRBV6-1
CASSPETSGTRNEQFF,TRBJ2-1,TRBV11-2
CASRFGRSNQPQHF,TRBJ1-5,TRBV7-3
CSVVSQGISYGYTF,TRBJ1-2,TRBV29-1
CASSLSIPAYEQYF,TRBJ2-7,TRBV5-1
CAWSRGTEAFF,TRBJ1-1,TRBV30
CASSRTSGPGRYF,TRBJ2-3,TRBV7-2
CASSLLGALEQYF,TRBJ2-7,TRBV5-6
CAISDGTGRNEQFF,TRBJ2-1,TRBV10-3
CASSPGAGSGEQFF,TRBJ2-1,TRBV18
CASSRQLGGYEQYF,TRBJ2-7,TRBV6-6
CASSYGASAYNEQFF,TRBJ2-1,TRBV4-1
CSVEDRSYNEQFF,TRBJ2-1,TRBV29-1
CASSFRDRNTEAFF,TRBJ1-1,TRBV11-2